Listed here are 5 T cell receptor beta chains from one sample, sequenced in a study of cytomegalovirus exposure and HLA in healthy donors. The primer mix had 60 Vbeta and 13 Jbeta primers. Libraries were prepared by immunoSEQ multiplex PCR; TCRdb keeps only in-frame clonotypes and omits some of them. The sample table includes about 190,000 clones. Sequencing was done on a sample of PBMCs. The receptors were gathered from a man aged 25-40 years in good health and CMV-seronegative.

The chain joins TRBV5-1 to TRBJ2-3; 10 bases fit TRBD2. Unmatched junction bases numbered 6, after V lost 5 bases and J lost 3 bases. This CDR3 is built from 15 residues. CDR1 and CDR2 from the germline V gene are SGHRS and YFSETQ. CDR3 loop: CASRSGGARTDTQYF. The CDR3 coding sequence is TGCGCCAGCAGAAGCGGGGGGGCTCGAACAGATACGCAGTATTTT. Supplemented by reference TRBV5-1 and TRBJ2-3, the full variable domain reads KAGVTQTPRYLIKTRGQQVTLSCSPISGHRSVSWYQQTPGQGLQFLFEYFSETQRNKGNFPGRFSGRQFSNSRSEMNVSTLELGDSALYLCASRSGGARTDTQYFGPGTRLTVL.

The V gene is TRBV10-2, the J gene TRBJ2-2; a weak D match, TRBD2 (6 bases). Germline V lookup: CDR1 WSHSY, CDR2 SAAADI. Trimming took off 8 bases at V and 6 bases at J, with 34 bases between the two ends. The CDR3 consists of 20 residues. The CDR3 loop is CASVRTPSDGLPFEAGELFF. Here the CDR3 DNA reads TGCGCCAGCGTAAGAACACCCTCGGACGGACTACCCTTTGAGGCCGGGGAGCTGTTTTTT.

The chain carries TRBV7-8 and TRBJ1-4; the match to TRBD1 covers 9 bases. Germline values: CDR1 SGHVS, CDR2 FQNEAQ. Losses at the gene ends were 5 bases for V and 6 bases for J; bases not matched to a gene: 4. The CDR3 loop spans 14 amino acids. For the CDR3, the DNA is TGTGCCAGCAGCCCCGGGACAGGGTATGAAAAACTGTTTTTT. Translating it yields CASSPGTGYEKLFF.

The chain recombines TRBV5-1 with TRBJ2-1, with 7 nucleotides matching TRBD2. CDR3 length equals 19 residues. V trimming: 3 bases; J trimming: 0 bases; junction bases outside the gene matches: 15. Per the germline V gene, CDR1 is SGHRS and CDR2 is YFSETQ. The CDR3 here is CASSYPTSRDTDSYNEQFF. The CDR3 DNA follows: TGCGCCAGCAGCTACCCGACTAGCAGAGACACTGACTCCTACAATGAGCAGTTCTTC.

V usage is TRBV7-8 and J usage is TRBJ2-7; D might be TRBD2 (7 bases). The germline V gene encodes CDR1 SGHVS and CDR2 FQNEAQ. CDR3 length: 14 amino acids. V shed 1 base and J shed 4 bases, with 11 bases lying between them. The CDR3 DNA follows: TGTGCCAGCAGCTTAGGGACAGCGGGGTACGAGCAGTACTTC. Amino acids: CASSLGTAGYEQYF.